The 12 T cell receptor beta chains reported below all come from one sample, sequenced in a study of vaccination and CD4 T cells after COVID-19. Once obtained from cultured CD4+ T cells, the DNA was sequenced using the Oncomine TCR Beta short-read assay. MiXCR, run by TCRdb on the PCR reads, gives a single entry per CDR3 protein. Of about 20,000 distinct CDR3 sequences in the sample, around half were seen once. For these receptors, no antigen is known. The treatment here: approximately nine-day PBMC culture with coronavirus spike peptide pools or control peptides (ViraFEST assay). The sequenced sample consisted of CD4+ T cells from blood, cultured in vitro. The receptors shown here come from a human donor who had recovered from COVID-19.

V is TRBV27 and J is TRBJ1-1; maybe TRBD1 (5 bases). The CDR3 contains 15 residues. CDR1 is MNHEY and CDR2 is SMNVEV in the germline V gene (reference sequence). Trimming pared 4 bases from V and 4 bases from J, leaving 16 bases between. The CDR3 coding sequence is TGTGCCAGCAGTTACACCAGACGGGGGGGCACTGAAGCTTTCTTT. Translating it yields CASSYTRRGGTEAFF.

CDR3 in amino acids: CASSLLGGRANEQFF. In nucleotides, the CDR3 is TGTGCCAGCAGCTTATTGGGCGGGAGGGCCAATGAGCAGTTCTTC. V usage is TRBV11-2 and J usage is TRBJ2-1; 9 nucleotides line up with TRBD2. Germline CDR1 reads SGHAT; CDR2 reads FQNNGV. This CDR3 has 15 amino acids. With V trimmed by 2 bases and J by 6 bases, 5 bases remained unmatched.

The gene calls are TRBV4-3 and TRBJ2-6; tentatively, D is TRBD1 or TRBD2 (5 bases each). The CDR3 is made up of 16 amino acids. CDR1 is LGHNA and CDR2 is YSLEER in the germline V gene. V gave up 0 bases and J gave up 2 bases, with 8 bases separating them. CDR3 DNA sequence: TGCGCCAGCAGCCAAGACGGGGCAGCTGGGGCCAACGTCCTGACTTTC. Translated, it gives CASSQDGAAGANVLTF.

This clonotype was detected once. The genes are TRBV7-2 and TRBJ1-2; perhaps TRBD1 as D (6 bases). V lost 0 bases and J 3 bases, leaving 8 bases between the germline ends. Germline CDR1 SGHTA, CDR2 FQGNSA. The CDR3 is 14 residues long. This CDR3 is CASSLAAGDYGYTF. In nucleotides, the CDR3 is TGTGCCAGCAGCTTAGCGGCAGGGGACTATGGCTACACCTTC.

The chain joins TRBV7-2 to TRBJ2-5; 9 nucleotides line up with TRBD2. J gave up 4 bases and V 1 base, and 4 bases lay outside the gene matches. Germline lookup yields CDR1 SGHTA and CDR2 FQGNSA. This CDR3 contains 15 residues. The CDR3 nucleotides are TGTGCCAGCAGCTTAGAGGGTAGCGGGGGAGAGACCCAGTACTTC. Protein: CASSLEGSGGETQYF.

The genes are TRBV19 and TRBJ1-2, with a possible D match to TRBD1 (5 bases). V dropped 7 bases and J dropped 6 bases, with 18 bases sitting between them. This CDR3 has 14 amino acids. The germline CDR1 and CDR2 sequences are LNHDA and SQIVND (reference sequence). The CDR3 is CASKGLRDLDGYTF. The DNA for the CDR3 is TGTGCCAGTAAAGGTTTGAGGGACCTGGATGGCTACACCTTC.

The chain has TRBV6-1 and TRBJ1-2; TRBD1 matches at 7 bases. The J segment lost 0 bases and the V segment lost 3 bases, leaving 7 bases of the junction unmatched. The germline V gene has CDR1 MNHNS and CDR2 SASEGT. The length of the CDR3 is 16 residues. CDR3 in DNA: TGTGCCAGCAGTGACCACAGGGGTGGGGCTAACTATGGCTACACCTTC. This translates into CASSDHRGGANYGYTF.

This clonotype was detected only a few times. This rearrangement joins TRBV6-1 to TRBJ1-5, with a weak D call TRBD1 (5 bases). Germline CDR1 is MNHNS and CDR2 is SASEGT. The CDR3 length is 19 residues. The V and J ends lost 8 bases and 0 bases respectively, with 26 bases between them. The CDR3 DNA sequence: TGTGCCAGCCCCCAACGGGACTCAAAGGAACGGCATAGCAATCAGCCCCAGCATTTT. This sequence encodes CASPQRDSKERHSNQPQHF.

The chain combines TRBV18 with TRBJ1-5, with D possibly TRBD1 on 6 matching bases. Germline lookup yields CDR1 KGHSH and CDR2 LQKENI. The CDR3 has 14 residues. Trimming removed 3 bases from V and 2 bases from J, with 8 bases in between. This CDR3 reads CASSPDRRNQPQHF. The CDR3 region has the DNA TGTGCCAGCTCACCCGACAGGCGCAATCAGCCCCAGCATTTT.

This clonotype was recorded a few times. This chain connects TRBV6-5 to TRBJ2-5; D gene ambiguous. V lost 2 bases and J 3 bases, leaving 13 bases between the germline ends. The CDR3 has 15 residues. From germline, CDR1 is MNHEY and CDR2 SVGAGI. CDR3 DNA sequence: TGTGCCAGCAGTTACGCCCGCGGCCCAGAAGAGACCCAGTACTTC. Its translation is CASSYARGPEETQYF.

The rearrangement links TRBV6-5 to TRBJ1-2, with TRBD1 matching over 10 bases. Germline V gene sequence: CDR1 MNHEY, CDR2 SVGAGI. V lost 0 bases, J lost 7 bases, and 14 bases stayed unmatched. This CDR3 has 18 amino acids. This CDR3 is CASSYSAGQGFIVSGYTF. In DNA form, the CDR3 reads TGTGCCAGCAGTTACTCGGCGGGACAGGGGTTTATAGTTAGTGGCTACACCTTC.

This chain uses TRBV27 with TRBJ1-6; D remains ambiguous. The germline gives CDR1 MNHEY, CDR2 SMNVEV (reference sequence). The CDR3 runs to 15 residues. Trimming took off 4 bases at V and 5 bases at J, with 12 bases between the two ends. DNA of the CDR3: TGTGCCAGCAGTTCCGTTTGGGGAAATAATTCACCCCTCCACTTT. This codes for CASSSVWGNNSPLHF.